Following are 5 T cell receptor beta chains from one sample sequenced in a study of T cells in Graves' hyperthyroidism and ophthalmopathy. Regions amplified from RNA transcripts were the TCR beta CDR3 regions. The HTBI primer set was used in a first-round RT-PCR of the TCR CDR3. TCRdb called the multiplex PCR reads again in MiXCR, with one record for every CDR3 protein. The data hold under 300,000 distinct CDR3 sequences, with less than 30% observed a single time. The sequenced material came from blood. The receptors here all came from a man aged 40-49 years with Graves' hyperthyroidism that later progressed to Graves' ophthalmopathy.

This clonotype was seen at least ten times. CDR3 amino acids: CASSRDFHYEQYF. The CDR3 DNA reads TGTGCCAGCAGTCGGGACTTCCACTACGAGCAGTACTTC. V and J are TRBV6-2 or TRBV6-3 and TRBJ2-7; D is possibly TRBD2 (6 bases). Germline-derived CDR1 and CDR2 are MNHEY and SVGEGT. V lost 5 bases and J 3 bases, leaving 11 bases between the germline ends. The CDR3 spans 13 residues.

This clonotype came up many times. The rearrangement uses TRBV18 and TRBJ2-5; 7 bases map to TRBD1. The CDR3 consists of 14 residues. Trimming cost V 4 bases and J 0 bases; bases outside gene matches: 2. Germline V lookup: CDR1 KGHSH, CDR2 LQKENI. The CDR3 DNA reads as TGTGCCAGCTCACGGGACAGAAACCAAGAGACCCAGTACTTC. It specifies CASSRDRNQETQYF.

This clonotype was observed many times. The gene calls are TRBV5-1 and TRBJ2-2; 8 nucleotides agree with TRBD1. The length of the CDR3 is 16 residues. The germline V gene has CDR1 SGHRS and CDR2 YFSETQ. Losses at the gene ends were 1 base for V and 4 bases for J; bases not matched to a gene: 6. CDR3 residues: CASSLTDRGGTGELFF. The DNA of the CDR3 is TGCGCCAGCAGCTTGACTGACAGGGGCGGCACCGGGGAGCTGTTTTTT.

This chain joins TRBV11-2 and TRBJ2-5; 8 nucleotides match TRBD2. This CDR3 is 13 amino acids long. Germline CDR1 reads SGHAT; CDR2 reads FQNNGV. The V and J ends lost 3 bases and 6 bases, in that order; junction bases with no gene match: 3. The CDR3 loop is CASSFGGGQTQYF. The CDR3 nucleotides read TGTGCCAGCAGCTTCGGGGGGGGGCAGACCCAGTACTTC.

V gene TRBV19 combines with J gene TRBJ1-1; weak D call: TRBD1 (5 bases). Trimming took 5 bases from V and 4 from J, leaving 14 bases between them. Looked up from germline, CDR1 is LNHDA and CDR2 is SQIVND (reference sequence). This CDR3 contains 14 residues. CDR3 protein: CASSLDTTPTEAFF. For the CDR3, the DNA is TGTGCCAGTAGTTTGGACACCACACCCACTGAAGCTTTCTTT.